A single sample is the source of the 12 T cell receptor beta chains below, sequenced in a study of blood T cells in healthy people across ages. For the second PCR, which ran for roughly 7 to 11 cycles, a sample-barcoded 5' primer and a J-beta primer mix were used. TCRdb processed the 5' RACE reads anew with MiXCR; each CDR3 protein has one entry. The data contain about 1.8 million distinct CDR3 sequences, roughly 52% of them seen just once; the ten biggest clones take up around 2.1%. Input material: blood. These receptors were collected from a woman in her thirties or forties in good health.

The chain employs TRBV7-9 and TRBJ2-3, with a weak D call TRBD2 (7 bases). With 2 bases removed from V and 0 bases from J, the gap between germline ends came to 18 bases. CDR1 and CDR2 from the germline V gene are SEHNR and FQNEAQ (reference sequence). This CDR3 has 18 amino acids. The CDR3 sequence is CASSLMARGRASTDTQYF. Written as DNA, the CDR3 is TGTGCCAGCAGCTTAATGGCGAGGGGGAGGGCTAGCACAGATACGCAGTATTTT. The variable domain in full, with the rest retrieved from reference TRBV7-9 and TRBJ2-3, is DTGVSQNPRHKITKRGQNVTFRCDPISEHNRLYWYRQTLGQGPEFLTYFQNEAQLEKSRLLSDRFSAERPKGSFSTLEIQRTEQGDSAMYLCASSLMARGRASTDTQYFGPGTRLTVL.

The V call is TRBV12-3 or TRBV12-4, the J call TRBJ2-1, with 8 bases that match TRBD1. This CDR3 spans 15 amino acids. The V segment lost 4 bases and the J segment 10 bases; nucleotides outside the gene matches: 12. CDR3 nucleotide sequence: TGTGCCAGCAGTTCCCGCCAGGGGGCGCGAGGAGAGCAGTTCTTC. Protein: CASSSRQGARGEQFF.

This chain uses TRBV12-3 or TRBV12-4 with TRBJ2-2; 7 nucleotides align to TRBD1. The CDR3 contains 13 residues. J lost 4 bases, V lost 10 bases, and 6 bases had no gene match. CDR3 nucleotides: TGTGCCATCGCCAGACAGGGCACCGGGGAGCTGTTTTTT. As protein: CAIARQGTGELFF.

J is TRBJ2-3 and V is TRBV20-1; 8 bases fit TRBD1. This CDR3 comprises 14 residues. Unmatched junction bases numbered 6, after V lost 2 bases and J lost 5 bases. Germline assignment: CDR1 DFQATT and CDR2 SNEGSKA (reference sequence). CDR3 DNA sequence: TGCAGTGCTAGACCGAGGACAGGGCAAGATACGCAGTATTTT. Protein sequence: CSARPRTGQDTQYF.

This chain connects TRBV6-1 to TRBJ1-6; 9 bases fit TRBD1. CDR1 MNHNS and CDR2 SASEGT come from the germline V gene. The CDR3 sequence is 14 residues long. V gave up 3 bases and J gave up 8 bases; unmatched junction bases: 2. CDR3: CASSENRGHSPLHF. As DNA, the CDR3 is TGTGCCAGCAGTGAGAACAGGGGGCATTCACCCCTCCACTTT.

This clonotype was counted a few times. The CDR3 region is CSVPTGASLTDTQYF. CDR3 DNA sequence: TGCAGCGTTCCTACAGGGGCCTCCCTCACAGATACGCAGTATTTT. This sequence joins TRBV29-1 and TRBJ2-3; 7 positions match TRBD1. Germline assignment: CDR1 SQVTM and CDR2 ANQGSEA. The CDR3 sequence is 15 residues long. The V segment lost 5 bases and the J segment 2 bases; nucleotides outside the gene matches: 10.

This sequence joins TRBV6-5 and TRBJ2-1; TRBD2 aligns across 8 bases. Germline assignment: CDR1 MNHEY and CDR2 SVGAGI. This CDR3 comprises 15 residues. V was pared by 0 bases and J by 8 bases, with 6 bases of the junction left unmatched. Here the CDR3 DNA reads TGTGCCAGCAGTTACTCGGGACTAGAAACCCATGAGCAGTTCTTC. This codes for CASSYSGLETHEQFF.

The rearrangement links TRBV19 to TRBJ2-5, with TRBD1 matching 7 bases. Germline CDR1 LNHDA, CDR2 SQIVND (reference sequence). V shed 5 bases and J 4 bases; nucleotides not matched to a gene: 7. The CDR3 runs 14 residues. Here the CDR3 reads CASSVQGLGETQYF. The CDR3 bases are TGTGCCAGTAGTGTACAGGGGTTAGGAGAGACCCAGTACTTC.

About this clonotype: A read error may account for a junction end that differs from germline. The rearrangement joins TRBV15 to TRBJ1-2; 10 bases line up with TRBD1. The germline gives CDR1 LNHNV, CDR2 YYDKDF (reference sequence). The CDR3 runs 15 residues. The CDR3 coding sequence is TGTGTCACCAGCACCGAGACAGGGGGCCCCTATGGCTACACCTTC. Its translation is CVTSTETGGPYGYTF.

CDR3 DNA sequence: TGTGCCAGCAGCTTAGGGACCCATGAGGAGACCCAGTACTTC. Translation: CASSLGTHEETQYF. V is TRBV7-9 and J is TRBJ2-5; D is ambiguous. CDR1 and CDR2 from the germline V gene are SEHNR and FQNEAQ (reference sequence). CDR3 size: 14 residues. V lost 1 base, J lost 5 bases, and 11 bases lay in between.

This clonotype came up a few times. This sequence joins TRBV20-1 and TRBJ2-5; D not certain. Per germline, CDR1 DFQATT and CDR2 SNEGSKA (reference sequence). V was shortened by 0 bases and J by 5 bases, with 16 bases between the two germline ends. The CDR3 runs 15 residues. The CDR3 region is CSARDRIGIGETQYF. The CDR3 DNA follows: TGCAGTGCTAGAGATCGGATTGGTATCGGGGAGACCCAGTACTTC.

The chain couples TRBV12-5 to TRBJ2-1; D not resolved. Between the trimmed V and J ends, which lost 3 bases and 9 bases, there was a span of 15 bases. Germline values: CDR1 LGHNT, CDR2 FRNRAP. The CDR3 consists of 14 residues. The chain's CDR3 is CASGLGNPHREQFF. The CDR3 nucleotides are TGTGCTAGTGGTTTAGGTAATCCGCATCGTGAGCAGTTCTTC.